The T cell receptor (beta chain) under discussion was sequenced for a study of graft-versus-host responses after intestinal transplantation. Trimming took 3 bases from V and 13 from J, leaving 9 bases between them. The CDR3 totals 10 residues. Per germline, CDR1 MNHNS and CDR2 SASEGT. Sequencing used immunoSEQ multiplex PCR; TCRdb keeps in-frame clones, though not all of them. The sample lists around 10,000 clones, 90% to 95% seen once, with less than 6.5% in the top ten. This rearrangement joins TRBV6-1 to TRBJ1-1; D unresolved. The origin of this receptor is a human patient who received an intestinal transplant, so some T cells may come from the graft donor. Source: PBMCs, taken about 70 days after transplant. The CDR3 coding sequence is TGTGCCAGCAGTGAGTACCTGGGTTTCTTT. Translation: CASSEYLGFF.